The subject of this entry is one T cell receptor (beta chain). Clones were sequenced by immunoSEQ multiplex PCR, and TCRdb holds only the in-frame ones, with some missing. Seen here are about 130,000 clones, about nine tenths observed once, and the top ten hold around 4.6%. The source of the sample is a study of blood T cell repertoires in COVID-19. Germline V gene lookup returns CDR1 ENHRY and CDR2 SYGVKD. This CDR3 has 11 amino acids. Between the trimmed V and J ends, which lost 6 bases and 1 base, there was a span of 3 bases. This receptor was taken from a man in his 60s with COVID-19, enrolled during active disease. The genes are TRBV10-3 and TRBJ1-1; D is uncertain. Sequenced sample: peripheral blood. The CDR3 loop is CAISWNTEAFF. The CDR3 nucleotides are TGTGCCATCAGCTGGAACACTGAAGCTTTCTTT.